Following are 11 T cell receptor beta chains from one sample sequenced in a study of T-cell reconstitution after alpha-beta-depleted transplantation in children. The TCRbeta library incorporated unique molecular identifiers. One entry per CDR3 protein, called by TCRdb with MiXCR from the PCR reads. The sample has some 87,000 distinct CDR3 sequences; about a sixth are singletons. The input for sequencing was PBMCs, mostly from graft donor cells, taken 180 days after TCRalphabeta/CD19-depleted stem cell transplant. These receptors originate from a male patient under 10 years old who had a stem cell transplant for acute lymphoblastic leukemia, so the T cells may come from the graft donor.

This clonotype was counted many times. The V call is TRBV5-1, the J call TRBJ2-7, with 7 bases matching TRBD2. V shed 0 bases, J shed 2 bases, and the junction held 5 bases outside the gene matches. The CDR3 spans 15 residues. The germline V gene has CDR1 SGHRS and CDR2 YFSETQ. Here the CDR3 DNA reads TGCGCCAGCAGCTTGGGCCCTAGCGGAACCTACGAGCAGTACTTC. Its protein product is CASSLGPSGTYEQYF.

This clonotype was found a few times. CDR3 DNA: TGTGCCAGCTGTCCGAACCAAGAGACCCAGTACTTC. It yields the protein CASCPNQETQYF. The J gene is TRBJ2-5, the V gene TRBV18; D not resolved. The V and J ends lost 7 bases and 0 bases respectively, with 6 bases between them. Germline assignment: CDR1 KGHSH and CDR2 LQKENI. This CDR3 has 12 amino acids.

The V call is TRBV4-2, the J call TRBJ1-5, with a tentative D call TRBD1 (5 bases). V lost 0 bases, J lost 8 bases, and 17 bases lay in between. This CDR3 contains 16 residues. Germline values: CDR1 LGHNA, CDR2 YNFKEQ. CDR3 loop: CASSQETSREDKPQHF. The CDR3, as DNA: TGTGCCAGCAGCCAAGAAACATCCAGGGAAGATAAGCCCCAGCATTTT.

CDR3 coding DNA: TGTGCCAGCAGCTTAGGGGGGGGGAATACCGGAGAGACCCAGTACTTC. Translation: CASSLGGGNTGETQYF. The chain employs TRBV7-2 and TRBJ2-5; 7 nucleotides line up with TRBD2. Germline CDR1 is SGHTA and CDR2 is FQGNSA. Germline trimming cut 1 base from V and 4 bases from J; bases unmatched to any gene: 9. The CDR3 runs to 16 residues.

This clonotype has just a few counts. The chain is built from TRBV18 and TRBJ1-1; D perhaps matches TRBD1 (6 bases). The CDR3 is 17 amino acids. Trimming shortened V by 3 bases and J by 2 bases, and 19 bases separated the two germline ends. Germline lookup yields CDR1 KGHSH and CDR2 LQKENI. The CDR3 reads CASSPFGGLDFNTEAFF. CDR3 bases: TGTGCCAGCTCACCTTTCGGGGGCCTAGACTTCAACACTGAAGCTTTCTTT.

This clonotype turned up a few times. This sequence joins TRBV7-6 and TRBJ1-6, with unresolved D. CDR3 length: 14 residues. Germline V gene sequence: CDR1 SGHVS, CDR2 FNYEAQ. V gave up 1 base and J gave up 10 bases, with 11 bases separating them. For the CDR3, the DNA is TGTGCCAGCAGCTTAGATGTAGGTTACTCACCCCTCCACTTT. Protein product: CASSLDVGYSPLHF.

This chain joins TRBV5-5 and TRBJ1-4, with TRBD1 as a possible D gene (5 bases). The CDR3 is made up of 12 amino acids. The germline V gene has CDR1 SGHKS and CDR2 YYEKEE (reference sequence). Trimming pared 0 bases from V and 11 bases from J, leaving 8 bases between. CDR3 coding DNA: TGTGCCAGCAGCTTGGTTGCAGGGAAACTGTTTTTT. Translated, it gives CASSLVAGKLFF.

The genes are TRBV29-1 and TRBJ2-5; the D gene could be TRBD1 or TRBD2 (6 bases each). Looked up from germline, CDR1 is SQVTM and CDR2 is ANQGSEA. Deletions cut 2 bases from V and 5 bases from J, with 15 bases between. CDR3 length: 14 residues. CDR3 sequence: CSVEIRGRMETQYF. DNA for the CDR3: TGCAGCGTTGAAATCCGGGGGCGAATGGAGACCCAGTACTTC.

This clonotype occurred a few times. As DNA, the CDR3 is TGTGCCACCTCGACTAGCGGGGGTCTAAACACAGATACGCAGTATTTT. Protein sequence: CATSTSGGLNTDTQYF. The chain has TRBV9 and TRBJ2-3, with 12 positions matching TRBD2. This CDR3 is 16 amino acids long. CDR1 and CDR2 (germline): SGDLS, YYNGEE. V lost 9 bases, J lost 2 bases, and 10 bases stayed unmatched.

The chain employs TRBV10-2 and TRBJ2-1, with D unresolved. The CDR3 extends over 11 amino acids. CDR1 and CDR2 from the germline V gene are WSHSY and SAAADI. Deletions cut 7 bases from V and 4 bases from J, with 5 bases between. The CDR3 reads CASTRYNEQFF. The DNA of the CDR3 is TGCGCCAGCACAAGGTACAATGAGCAGTTCTTC.

The chain recombines TRBV4-3 with TRBJ2-7, with D perhaps matching TRBD1 (6 bases). CDR1 and CDR2 from the germline V gene are LGHNA and YSLEER. The V gene lost 3 bases and the J gene lost 5 bases, with 11 bases spanning the gap. The CDR3 runs to 13 residues. DNA for the CDR3: TGCGCCAGCAGCCAGGTGTCAGGGGACGAGCAGTACTTC. It is translated as CASSQVSGDEQYF.